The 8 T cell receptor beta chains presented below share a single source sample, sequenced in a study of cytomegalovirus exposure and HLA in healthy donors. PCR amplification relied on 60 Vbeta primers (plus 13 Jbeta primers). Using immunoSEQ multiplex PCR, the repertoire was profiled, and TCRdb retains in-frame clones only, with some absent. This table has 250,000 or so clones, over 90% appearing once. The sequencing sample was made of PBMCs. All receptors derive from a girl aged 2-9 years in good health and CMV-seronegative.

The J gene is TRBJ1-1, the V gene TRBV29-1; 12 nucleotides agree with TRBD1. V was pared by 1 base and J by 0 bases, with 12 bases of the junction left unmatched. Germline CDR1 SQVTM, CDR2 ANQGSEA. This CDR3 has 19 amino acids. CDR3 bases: TGCAGCGTTGAAGGGGGGACGTTTGGGACAGGGGGCGTGAACACTGAAGCTTTCTTT. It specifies CSVEGGTFGTGGVNTEAFF.

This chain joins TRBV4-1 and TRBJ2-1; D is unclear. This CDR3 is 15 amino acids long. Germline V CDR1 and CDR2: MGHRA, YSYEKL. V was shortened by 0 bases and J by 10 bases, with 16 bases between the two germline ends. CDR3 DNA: TGCGCCAGCAGCCAAGATCTAGGCGACCCGAGAGAGCAGTTCTTC. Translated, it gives CASSQDLGDPREQFF.

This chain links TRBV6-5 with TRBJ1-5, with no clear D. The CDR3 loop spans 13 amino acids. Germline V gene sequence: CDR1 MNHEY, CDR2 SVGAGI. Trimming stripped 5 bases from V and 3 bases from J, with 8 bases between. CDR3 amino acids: CASSRAPNQPQHF. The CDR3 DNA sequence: TGTGCCAGCAGTCGCGCGCCCAATCAGCCCCAGCATTTT.

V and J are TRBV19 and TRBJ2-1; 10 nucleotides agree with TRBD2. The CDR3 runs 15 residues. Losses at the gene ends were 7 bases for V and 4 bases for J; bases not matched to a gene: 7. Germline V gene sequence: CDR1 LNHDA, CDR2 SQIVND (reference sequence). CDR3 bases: TGTGCCAGTACTCAGACTAGCGGGTTATACAATGAGCAGTTCTTC. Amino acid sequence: CASTQTSGLYNEQFF.

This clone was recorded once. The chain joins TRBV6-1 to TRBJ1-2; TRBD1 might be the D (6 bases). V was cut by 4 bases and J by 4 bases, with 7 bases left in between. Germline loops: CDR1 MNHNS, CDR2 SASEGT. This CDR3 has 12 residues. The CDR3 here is CASSVRGYGYTF. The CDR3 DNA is TGTGCCAGCAGTGTCAGGGGCTATGGCTACACCTTC.

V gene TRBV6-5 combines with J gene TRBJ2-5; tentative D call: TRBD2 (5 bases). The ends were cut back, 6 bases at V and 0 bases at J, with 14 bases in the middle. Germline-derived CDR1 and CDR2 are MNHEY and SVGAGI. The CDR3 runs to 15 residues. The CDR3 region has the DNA TGTGCCAGCAGGGAAACCGGGAAATACCAAGAGACCCAGTACTTC. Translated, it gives CASRETGKYQETQYF.

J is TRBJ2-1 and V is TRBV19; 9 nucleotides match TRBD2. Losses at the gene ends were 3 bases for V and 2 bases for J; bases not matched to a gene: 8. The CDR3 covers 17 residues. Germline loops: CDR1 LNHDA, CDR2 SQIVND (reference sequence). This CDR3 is CASSMRGGAIPYNEQFF. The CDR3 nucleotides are TGTGCCAGTAGTATGCGCGGGGGGGCGATCCCCTACAATGAGCAGTTCTTC.

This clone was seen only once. CDR3 DNA: TGTGCCAGCAGTGATGCGGGACAGGTCACTCCACCCCTCCACTTT. This sequence encodes CASSDAGQVTPPLHF. The V call is TRBV6-1, the J call TRBJ1-6; 8 nucleotides agree with TRBD1. V was pared by 3 bases and J by 11 bases, with 9 bases of the junction left unmatched. Germline CDR1 is MNHNS and CDR2 is SASEGT. This CDR3 is built from 15 residues.